These 14 T cell receptor beta chains were all obtained from the same sample, sequenced in a study of blood T cell repertoires in COVID-19. The method was immunoSEQ multiplex PCR; TCRdb's version includes in-frame clones alone and lacks a portion of them. The repertoire has roughly 100,000 clones, roughly 80% of them found once; the top ten carry roughly 4.8%. The sample consisted of peripheral blood. Receptors originate from an elderly man with COVID-19, enrolled during active disease.

V and J are TRBV30 and TRBJ1-2; TRBD1 matches 10 bases. V lost 1 base, J lost 7 bases, and 6 bases stayed unmatched. CDR3 length: 14 amino acids. Germline CDR1 GTSNPN, CDR2 SVGIG (reference sequence). The CDR3 is CAWSGDRGLGGYTF. In DNA form, the CDR3 reads TGTGCCTGGAGTGGAGACAGGGGGCTTGGTGGCTACACCTTC.

The chain couples TRBV13 to TRBJ2-5, with TRBD2 identical over 12 bases. The CDR3 length is 15 residues. J lost 9 bases, V lost 3 bases, and 8 bases had no gene match. Germline CDR1 PRHDT, CDR2 FYEKMQ (reference sequence). The CDR3 loop reads CASSFYGLAGKAQYF. CDR3 in DNA: TGTGCCAGCAGCTTCTATGGACTAGCGGGGAAGGCCCAGTACTTC. The full variable domain, with the rest looked up from reference TRBV13 and TRBJ2-5, is AAGVIQSPRHLIKEKRETATLKCYPIPRHDTVYWYQQGPGQDPQFLISFYEKMQSDKGSIPDRFSAQQFSDYHSELNMSSLELGDSALYFCASSFYGLAGKAQYFGPGTRLLVL.

There are a few counts of this clone. The V gene is TRBV6-2 or TRBV6-3, the J gene TRBJ1-2, with unresolved D. The germline CDR1 and CDR2 sequences are MNHEY and SVGEGT. CDR3 length: 13 amino acids. V shed 2 bases and J shed 8 bases, with 12 bases lying between them. CDR3 DNA: TGTGCCAGCAGTTACCCCTTTACGCGGGGCTACACCTTC. This translates into CASSYPFTRGYTF.

This clone was recorded once. V is TRBV15 and J is TRBJ2-6; 8 nucleotides align to TRBD1. V shed 2 bases and J 1 base; nucleotides not matched to a gene: 7. The CDR3 spans 18 residues. CDR1 and CDR2 (germline): LNHNV, YYDKDF (reference sequence). CDR3 protein: CATSRKGQGLSGANVLTF. The CDR3 DNA follows: TGTGCCACCAGCAGAAAAGGACAGGGCCTTTCTGGGGCCAACGTCCTGACTTTC.

The chain combines TRBV5-1 with TRBJ1-3, with D tentatively TRBD1 (6 bases). Germline assignment: CDR1 SGHRS and CDR2 YFSETQ. Between the trimmed V and J ends, which lost 0 bases and 3 bases, there was a span of 10 bases. This CDR3 is 15 amino acids long. CDR3 region: CASSLDGGLGNTIYF. Written as DNA, the CDR3 is TGCGCCAGCAGCTTGGATGGGGGCCTTGGAAACACCATATATTTT.

The chain has TRBV3-1 (or the pseudogene TRBV3-2) and TRBJ2-7; D possibly corresponds to TRBD2 (5 bases). V shed 1 base and J shed 1 base, with 8 bases lying between them. Germline values: CDR1 LGHDT, CDR2 YNNKEL (reference sequence). CDR3 length equals 14 residues. The CDR3 here is CASSQGSGSYEQYF. CDR3 nucleotides: TGTGCCAGCAGCCAAGGAAGCGGTTCCTACGAGCAGTACTTC.

This rearrangement joins TRBV5-1 to TRBJ1-1, with 8 bases identical to TRBD1. From germline, CDR1 is SGHRS and CDR2 YFSETQ. Trimming took 3 bases from V and 4 from J; bases not matched to a gene: 5. The CDR3 contains 14 residues. CDR3 protein: CASSSQGVATEAFF. Here the CDR3 DNA reads TGCGCCAGCAGCTCACAGGGGGTTGCCACTGAAGCTTTCTTT.

The CDR3 region is CASRGQQETQYF. The DNA for the CDR3 is TGTGCCAGCAGAGGACAGCAAGAGACCCAGTACTTC. This chain uses TRBV28 with TRBJ2-5; TRBD1 might be the D (6 bases). V was cut by 6 bases and J by 2 bases, with 7 bases left in between. The CDR3 extends over 12 amino acids. Germline V gene sequence: CDR1 MDHEN, CDR2 SYDVKM.

The chain has TRBV18 and TRBJ2-5; D is perhaps TRBD1 (6 bases). The CDR3 length is 13 residues. In germline, CDR1 is KGHSH, CDR2 LQKENI. V lost 3 bases, J lost 5 bases, and 10 bases lay in between. CDR3 DNA: TGTGCCAGCTCACCTACGACAGGTGAGACCCAGTACTTC. Its protein product is CASSPTTGETQYF.

This clone is a singleton in its sample. This chain connects TRBV7-2 to TRBJ2-7, with D uncertain. Germline V lookup: CDR1 SGHTA, CDR2 FQGNSA. This CDR3 contains 12 residues. V lost 5 bases and J 3 bases, leaving 8 bases between the germline ends. The CDR3 loop is CASSHTSYEQYF. CDR3 bases: TGTGCCAGCAGCCACACAAGCTACGAGCAGTACTTC.

This clone was observed a few times. The chain has TRBV20-1 and TRBJ1-5; D perhaps matches TRBD1 (6 bases). V dropped 3 bases and J dropped 4 bases, with 10 bases sitting between them. Per germline, CDR1 DFQATT and CDR2 SNEGSKA (reference sequence). The CDR3 extends over 13 amino acids. CDR3 DNA: TGCAGTGCTAGTCGCCAGGGGAATCAGCCCCAGCATTTT. Its protein product is CSASRQGNQPQHF.

The J gene is TRBJ1-1, the V gene TRBV2; no clear D. Germline V gene sequence: CDR1 SNHLY, CDR2 FYNNEI. The CDR3 covers 13 residues. The V end lost 7 bases, the J end lost 2 bases, and 11 bases lay between the germline ends. In nucleotides, the CDR3 is TGTGCCAGCACGAGGTCTCCCAACACTGAAGCTTTCTTT. The encoded protein is CASTRSPNTEAFF.

The chain carries TRBV10-3 and TRBJ1-3, with a tentative D call TRBD1 (5 bases). The CDR3 spans 14 residues. The V gene lost 7 bases and the J gene lost 0 bases, with 10 bases spanning the gap. Germline values: CDR1 ENHRY, CDR2 SYGVKD. The CDR3: CAIKTEDSGNTIYF. The CDR3 nucleotides read TGTGCCATCAAGACAGAGGACTCTGGAAACACCATATATTTT.

The chain employs TRBV10-3 and TRBJ1-3; 12 nucleotides align to TRBD1. The V segment lost 6 bases and the J segment 5 bases; nucleotides outside the gene matches: 11. Germline CDR1 reads ENHRY; CDR2 reads SYGVKD. The CDR3 loop spans 17 amino acids. The CDR3: CAIRPGTGGYSRNTIYF. The CDR3 nucleotides are TGTGCCATCAGGCCGGGGACAGGGGGCTATAGTAGAAACACCATATATTTT.